This T cell receptor (beta chain) was recorded in a study of breast tumors, draining lymph nodes, adjacent tissues. Breast cancer patients provided tissue from their axillary draining lymph nodes. One entry per CDR3 protein results from TCRdb running MiXCR on the multiplex PCR reads. This repertoire shows around 100,000 distinct CDR3 sequences, around 20% found once; its top ten account for less than 1.5%. The CDR3 runs 17 residues. J lost 3 bases, V lost 4 bases, and 12 bases had no gene match. From germline, CDR1 is SGDLS and CDR2 YYNGEE. This clonotype has at least ten counts. This receptor was obtained from a female donor with breast cancer. Some clones in this sample may be carry-over from other donors' samples. Source material: axillary lymph node tissue. This rearrangement joins TRBV9 to TRBJ1-2, with 10 bases fitting TRBD1. The CDR3 nucleotides are TGTGCCAGCAGCTCCAGCCAGACAGGGGGCAAGGACTATGGCTACACCTTC. Translated: CASSSSQTGGKDYGYTF. Looking up the rest from reference TRBV9 and TRBJ1-2 gives the full variable domain: DSGVTQTPKHLITATGQRVTLRCSPRSGDLSVYWYQQSLDQGLQFLIQYYNGEERAKGNILERFSAQQFPDLHSELNLSSLELGDSALYFCASSSSQTGGKDYGYTFGSGTRLTVV.